The rows below give T cell receptor beta chains drawn from one sample of a study of T cell responses to AZD1222 COVID-19 vaccine. The assay was immunoSEQ multiplex PCR, and TCRdb's table has in-frame clones only and misses some. The table has 120,000 or so clones, more than 80% seen once. This specimen was peripheral blood, taken on day 0 of AZD1222 vaccination. These receptors were taken from an adult in good health. Both conserved end residues are part of each CDR3. D genes are given only for firm matches. Size values are once, few and many counts, or a class for expanded clones, and some rows have none.

v_call	d_call	j_call	clone_size	cdr3_aa	cdr3_nt
TRBV7-9	.	TRBJ2-1	.	CASSLFAAERGEQFF	TGTGCCAGCAGCTTATTTGCGGCGGAACGAGGGGAGCAGTTCTTC
TRBV5-1	.	TRBJ1-1	.	CASSLSGNAYTEAFF	TGCGCCAGCAGCTTGTCGGGGAACGCGTACACTGAAGCTTTCTTT
TRBV30	TRBD1	TRBJ2-7	.	CAWAEGQIYEQYF	TGTGCCTGGGCAGAGGGACAGATTTACGAGCAGTACTTC
TRBV4-1	.	TRBJ2-4	.	CASSPQGSWAKNIQYF	TGCGCCAGCAGCCCTCAGGGGTCGTGGGCCAAAAACATTCAGTACTTC
TRBV9	.	TRBJ2-3	once	CASSVDTDTQYF	TGTGCCAGCAGCGTAGACACAGATACGCAGTATTTT
TRBV12-3/TRBV12-4	.	TRBJ1-4	.	CASSPPGGKLFF	TGTGCCAGCAGTCCCCCCGGAGGAAAACTGTTTTTT
TRBV5-1	TRBD1	TRBJ1-5	.	CASSLEGASQPQHF	TGCGCCAGCAGCTTGGAGGGGGCTAGTCAGCCCCAGCATTTT
TRBV5-6	.	TRBJ1-6	.	CASSPGSGIYNSPLHF	TGTGCCAGCAGCCCGGGATCCGGGATATATAATTCACCCCTCCACTTT
TRBV3-1/TRBV3-2	TRBD1	TRBJ2-7	.	CASSHLMYQEGQEIYEQYF	TGTGCCAGCAGCCATCTAATGTACCAAGAGGGACAGGAGATCTACGAGCAGTACTTC
TRBV5-5	.	TRBJ2-7	.	CASSLGAGPYEQYF	TGTGCCAGCAGCTTGGGTGCCGGGCCCTACGAGCAGTACTTC
TRBV30	.	TRBJ1-6	.	CAWSSDRNSPLHF	TGTGCCTGGAGTAGCGACAGGAATTCACCCCTCCACTTT
TRBV7-8	TRBD1	TRBJ2-7	.	CASSLVGGQDRYEQYF	TGTGCCAGCAGCTTAGTGGGGGGACAGGACCGCTACGAGCAGTACTTC
TRBV6-5	TRBD1	TRBJ1-1	.	CASSWGTGWSTEAFF	TGTGCCAGCAGTTGGGGGACAGGGTGGAGCACTGAAGCTTTCTTT
TRBV19	.	TRBJ2-4	.	CASSLNLVTGEKNIQYF	TGTGCCAGTAGTCTTAACCTAGTAACGGGCGAGAAAAACATTCAGTACTTC
TRBV15	TRBD1	TRBJ1-5	.	CATSRLGTGGEFFNQPQHF	TGTGCCACCAGCAGGCTAGGGACAGGGGGCGAGTTCTTCAATCAGCCCCAGCATTTT
TRBV4-1	.	TRBJ2-1	.	CASSQVSTALLPRGYNEQFF	TGCGCCAGCAGCCAAGTTTCCACGGCCCTACTACCCCGTGGCTACAATGAGCAGTTCTTC
TRBV6-4	TRBD2	TRBJ2-3	.	CASSEVGGSSTDTQYF	TGTGCCAGCAGTGAGGTTGGCGGGAGTAGCACAGATACGCAGTATTTT
TRBV4-1	TRBD1	TRBJ2-7	.	CASSPGTGEQYF	TGCGCCAGCAGCCCGGGGACAGGCGAGCAGTACTTC
TRBV4-2	TRBD2	TRBJ2-1	.	CASSQGLAASYNEQFF	TGTGCCAGCAGCCAAGGACTAGCGGCATCCTACAATGAGCAGTTCTTC
TRBV4-2	TRBD2	TRBJ2-3	.	CASTQEGQNPGLAGGASTDTQYF	TGTGCCAGCACCCAGGAGGGGCAGAACCCGGGACTAGCGGGAGGCGCTAGCACAGATACGCAGTATTTT
TRBV3-1/TRBV3-2	.	TRBJ2-3	.	CASSPRVGMGTDTQYF	TGTGCCAGCAGCCCCCGGGTAGGGATGGGGACAGATACGCAGTATTTT
TRBV3-1/TRBV3-2	TRBD2	TRBJ2-1	.	CASSPRTSNEQFF	TGTGCCAGCAGCCCCCGGACTAGCAATGAGCAGTTCTTC
TRBV6-1	.	TRBJ1-1	.	CASSEPGEAVNTEAFF	TGTGCCAGCAGTGAACCCGGAGAAGCGGTGAACACTGAAGCTTTCTTT
TRBV5-1	.	TRBJ2-7	.	CASSLSAGQFEQYF	TGCGCCAGCAGCTTGTCCGCGGGACAGTTCGAGCAGTACTTC
TRBV27	.	TRBJ2-3	.	CASNPLSGFTDTQYF	TGTGCCAGCAATCCCCTTAGCGGATTCACAGATACGCAGTATTTT
TRBV28	.	TRBJ2-7	.	CASSGGFSYEQYF	TGTGCCAGCAGCGGTGGTTTCTCCTACGAGCAGTACTTC
TRBV6-5	.	TRBJ2-5	once	CASSNQETQYF	TGTGCCAGCAGTAACCAAGAGACCCAGTACTTC
TRBV11-3	.	TRBJ2-1	.	CASSPGGEGLFVNEQFF	TGTGCCAGCAGCCCAGGGGGGGAGGGTCTCTTTGTCAATGAGCAGTTCTTC
TRBV11-2	TRBD1	TRBJ1-2	.	CASSAVRDRSNYGYTF	TGTGCCAGCAGCGCAGTCCGGGACAGGAGTAACTATGGCTACACCTTC
TRBV4-3	.	TRBJ2-7	.	CASSQDRGGIYEQYF	TGCGCCAGCAGCCAAGATCGGGGAGGAATCTACGAGCAGTACTTC
TRBV7-6	.	TRBJ2-1	.	CASSLALVSTQHGEQFF	TGTGCCAGCAGCTTAGCGTTGGTGTCCACACAACATGGCGAGCAGTTCTTC
TRBV10-2	.	TRBJ2-5	.	CASSEGDLRKTQYF	TGCGCCAGCAGTGAGGGCGACCTAAGGAAGACCCAGTACTTC
TRBV30	TRBD1	TRBJ1-1	.	CAWGTGLNTEAFF	TGTGCCTGGGGGACAGGGTTGAACACTGAAGCTTTCTTT
TRBV27	TRBD1	TRBJ2-7	few	CASSIDRDRGYEQYF	TGTGCCAGCAGTATAGACCGGGACAGGGGCTACGAGCAGTACTTC
TRBV7-2	TRBD2	TRBJ2-5	.	CASSLGTRGFPAVETQYF	TGTGCCAGCAGCTTGGGGACTAGAGGGTTCCCCGCAGTTGAGACCCAGTACTTC
TRBV7-3	TRBD2	TRBJ2-2	.	CASSPWRLAGGMSYGELFF	TGTGCCAGCAGCCCCTGGCGACTAGCGGGAGGGATGTCATACGGGGAGCTGTTTTTT
TRBV2	TRBD1	TRBJ1-2	.	CASRPGQGGYGYTF	TGTGCCAGCAGACCAGGACAGGGAGGCTATGGCTACACCTTC
TRBV5-6	.	TRBJ1-3	.	CASSPGVDSSGNTIYF	TGTGCCAGCAGCCCCGGAGTAGACAGCTCTGGAAACACCATATATTTT
TRBV11-3	.	TRBJ2-5	.	CASSEGGPQYF	TGTGCCAGCAGCGAGGGGGGCCCCCAGTACTTC
TRBV10-1	.	TRBJ1-1	.	CASSEDPPPLNTEAFF	TGCGCCAGCAGTGAGGATCCCCCCCCCTTGAACACTGAAGCTTTCTTT
TRBV24-1	.	TRBJ2-3	.	CATSAESGDTQYF	TGTGCCACCTCGGCGGAGTCGGGAGATACGCAGTATTTT
TRBV4-3	.	TRBJ2-7	once	CASSQAPALGYEQYF	TGCGCCAGCAGCCAAGCTCCCGCCCTCGGATACGAGCAGTACTTC
TRBV11-3	.	TRBJ2-3	once	CASSNRQSTDTQYF	TGTGCCAGCAGCAACCGACAGAGCACAGATACGCAGTATTTT
TRBV2	TRBD1	TRBJ1-5	.	CASSEGTGGYQPQHF	TGTGCCAGCAGTGAAGGGACAGGGGGCTATCAGCCCCAGCATTTT
TRBV12-3/TRBV12-4	.	TRBJ1-2	.	CASSSRINYGYTF	TGTGCCAGCAGTAGCAGGATTAACTATGGCTACACCTTC
TRBV7-9	.	TRBJ1-4	.	CASSLEQFGEKLFF	TGTGCCAGCAGCTTAGAGCAGTTCGGGGAAAAACTGTTTTTT
TRBV6-2/TRBV6-3	TRBD2	TRBJ2-3	.	CASSPGLATDTDTQYF	TGTGCCAGCAGTCCGGGACTAGCGACCGACACAGATACGCAGTATTTT